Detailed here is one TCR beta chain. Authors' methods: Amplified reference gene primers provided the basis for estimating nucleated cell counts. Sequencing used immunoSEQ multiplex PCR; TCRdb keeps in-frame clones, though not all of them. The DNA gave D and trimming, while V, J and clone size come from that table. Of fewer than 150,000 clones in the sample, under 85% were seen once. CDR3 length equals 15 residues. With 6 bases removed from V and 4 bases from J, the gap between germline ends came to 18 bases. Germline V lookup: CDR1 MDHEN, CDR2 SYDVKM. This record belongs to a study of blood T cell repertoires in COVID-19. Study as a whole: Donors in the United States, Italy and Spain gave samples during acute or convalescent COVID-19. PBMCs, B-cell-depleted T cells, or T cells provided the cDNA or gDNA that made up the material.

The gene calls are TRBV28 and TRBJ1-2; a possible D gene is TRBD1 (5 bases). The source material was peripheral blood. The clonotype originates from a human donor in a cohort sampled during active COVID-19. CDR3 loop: CASSRPGQGTYGYTF. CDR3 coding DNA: TGTGCCAGCAGCCGCCCCGGGCAGGGCACCTATGGCTACACCTTC.